This T cell receptor (beta chain) was sequenced during a study of shared T cell receptors in the human thymus (dated by TCRdb to about 2021). Regarding the study in general: The study examined how self-reactive, shared T-cell receptor alpha chains are generated in the human thymus.

Library construction relied on the immunoSEQ multiplex PCR assay. TCRdb provides this immuneACCESS table in a form limited to in-frame rearrangements. Some clones are lacking; in checked studies, under half of them reflect an unresolved V gene, and why the rest are absent is not known. The sample table lists about 660,000 clones, around nine tenths of them with a count of one. The top ten clones comprise about 0.01% of the sample. On this clone: Its antigen specificity is not known. One base away there is no much larger clone; base qualities are not given.

Trimming leaves V shorter by 2 bases and J shorter by 2 bases, with the junction holding 8 bases beyond the gene matches. The germline V gene supplies CDR1 MDHEN and CDR2 SYDVKM. The CDR3 starts with the cysteine, ends with the phenylalanine, and has 16 residues. Kept here is only the CDR3 DNA, which spans 48 bases and is read in frame from base 1. A further study also used this sample, focusing on human thymus T cells. Per that second paper: The donors were immunologically healthy infants in Finland who had open corrective cardiac surgery for congenital heart defects. The thymus tissue came from surgical resects taken out during corrective cardiac surgery. V and J gene segment usage appeared biased in both thymic and peripheral blood repertoires. The related research found that thymic TCR repertoires overlapped highly between unrelated individuals. The study described the TCR alpha and beta repertoires in fewer than 10 infant thymus samples and a handful of matching peripheral blood samples. Donor ages ranging from about 7 to 244 days were recorded, and over 5 male and two female infants were included in the cohort. Thymocytes were freed from the tissue by mechanical means and kept at -70 degrees C as pellets of roughly 9-30 million cells. A QIAsymphony instrument was used to extract genomic DNA from frozen cell pellets. Using the immunoSEQ multiplex PCR assay, the TCRB and TCRAD loci were amplified from a standardized quantity of quality-controlled genomic DNA. The V(D)J region was spanned by amplicons of a length sufficient to cover the CDR3 and to identify V and J genes. The amplicons were sequenced on an Illumina platform via the commercial immunoSEQ service. Primer bias and sequencing errors were corrected as previously described, and TCRAD and TCRB were defined on the basis of the IMGT database. Repertoires were analysed with immunoSEQ Analyzer 3.0 and VDJTools, covering basic statistics, V/J segment usage, diversity estimates, rarefaction and pairwise overlap. Chao1, ChaoE, Efron-Thisted, Shannon and inverse Simpson indices were used to estimate diversity, which was also estimated on datasets down-sampled to the smallest sample. For repertoire overlap, CDR3 nucleotide sequence, V gene and J gene had to match strictly, and clustering was done by Jaccard-based multidimensional scaling. On average, approximately 860,000 unique TCRB clonotypes were obtained from thymus samples, compared with 65,000 to 90,000 from blood samples.

Sequences were obtained from thymocytes. In this chain, TRBV28 is recombined with TRBJ1-1; 7 nucleotides in the junction match TRBD1. The origin of this receptor is a boy under three years old with a congenital heart defect. Donor details come from another sample of the same person, matched by shared clones. In nucleotide form, the sequence is TGTGCCAGCAGTTTAAGGGGGACAGCAAAAAACACTGAAGCTTTCTTT. It specifies CASSLRGTAKNTEAFF.